These 5 T cell receptor beta chains came from one sample sequenced in a study of CD8+ T cells in alopecia areata. Investigators isolated RNA and reverse transcribed it into cDNA to act as the sequencing template. The protocol was immunoSEQ multiplex PCR, while the TCRdb copy is restricted to in-frame clones and leaves out a portion. The data contain 100,000 to 150,000 clones, about 50% of them singletons. The source was CD8+ T cells sorted from blood, collected at week 0. The receptor set was obtained from a human donor with alopecia areata.

This clone was seen repeatedly, ten times or more. The chain links TRBV7-8 to TRBJ1-1; 8 bases match TRBD1. In germline, CDR1 is SGHVS, CDR2 FQNEAQ. CDR3 length: 18 amino acids. Germline trimming cut 2 bases from V and 0 bases from J; bases unmatched to any gene: 11. DNA for the CDR3: TGTGCCAGCAGCTTAAACCCAGGGGGCCTTGGGATGAACACTGAAGCTTTCTTT. This translates into CASSLNPGGLGMNTEAFF.

This chain links TRBV9 with TRBJ1-6; the D is unclear. The CDR3 spans 16 residues. Deletions cut 1 base from V and 5 bases from J, with 13 bases between. CDR1 is SGDLS, CDR2 YYNGEE, per germline. CDR3 coding DNA: TGTGCCAGCAGCGTAAGCCGCCAAGAGGATAATTCACCCCTCCACTTT. Its translation: CASSVSRQEDNSPLHF.

The chain links TRBV29-1 to TRBJ2-1; D possibly corresponds to TRBD2 (6 bases). The CDR3 contains 14 residues. Trimming removed 4 bases at V and 7 bases at J, with 17 bases between. The germline V gene has CDR1 SQVTM and CDR2 ANQGSEA. The CDR3 DNA is TGCAGCGTTGTAATAGCGGTTTACGGGAATGAGCAGTTCTTC. This codes for CSVVIAVYGNEQFF.

The rearrangement joins TRBV7-9 to TRBJ2-7; D is perhaps TRBD1 (6 bases). The CDR3 spans 14 residues. CDR1 is SEHNR and CDR2 is FQNEAQ in the germline V gene (reference sequence). V dropped 5 bases and J dropped 1 base, with 12 bases sitting between them. The CDR3 here is CASSTPQGSYEQYF. CDR3 DNA: TGTGCCAGCAGCACCCCACAGGGATCCTACGAGCAGTACTTC.

V usage is TRBV20-1 and J usage is TRBJ2-5; no firm D call. Trimming took off 3 bases at V and 4 bases at J, with 3 bases between the two ends. Germline assignment: CDR1 DFQATT and CDR2 SNEGSKA (reference sequence). CDR3 length: 10 residues. This CDR3 is CSARGETQYF. In DNA, the CDR3 is TGCAGTGCTAGGGGAGAGACCCAGTACTTC.